This T cell receptor (beta chain) stems from a study of blood T cell repertoires in COVID-19. Study summary: Samples taken during acute and convalescent COVID-19 were collected in the United States, Italy and Spain.

Assay: immunoSEQ multiplex PCR; the TCRdb copy retains only in-frame clones and omits some. The data hold about 400,000 clones, with nearly 90% observed a single time. Germline CDR1 MNHNY, CDR2 SVGAGI (reference sequence). The CDR3 length is 13 residues. Losses at the gene ends were 1 base for V and 5 bases for J; bases not matched to a gene: 2. Clinical histories supplied by participants themselves formed the basis of cohort assignment. The chain couples TRBV6-6 to TRBJ2-7, with 7 nucleotides matching TRBD2. Sequenced: PBMCs or T cells enriched from blood (not recorded which). The clonotype was recovered from a woman in her thirties who had recovered from COVID-19. The CDR3 region is CASSYYREDEQYF. CDR3 DNA: TGTGCCAGCAGTTACTACCGGGAGGACGAGCAGTACTTC.